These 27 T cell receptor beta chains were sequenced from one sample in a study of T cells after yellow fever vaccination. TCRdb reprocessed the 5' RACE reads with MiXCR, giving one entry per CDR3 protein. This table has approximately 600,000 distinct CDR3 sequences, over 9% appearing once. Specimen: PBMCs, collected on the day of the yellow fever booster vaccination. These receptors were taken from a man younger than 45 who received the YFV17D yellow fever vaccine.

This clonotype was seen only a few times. The CDR3 sequence is CSLDGRADDTQYF. Written as DNA, the CDR3 is TGCAGTTTAGACGGGAGGGCCGACGATACGCAGTATTTT. V and J are TRBV20-1 and TRBJ2-3; 8 nucleotides agree with TRBD2. V dropped 8 bases and J dropped 6; count of bases not matched to a gene: 10. CDR3 length: 13 amino acids. CDR1 and CDR2 from the germline V gene are DFQATT and SNEGSKA (reference sequence).

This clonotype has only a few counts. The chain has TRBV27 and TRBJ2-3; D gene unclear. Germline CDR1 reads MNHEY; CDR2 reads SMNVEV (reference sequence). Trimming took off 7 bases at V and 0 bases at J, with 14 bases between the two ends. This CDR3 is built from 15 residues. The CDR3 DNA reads TGTGCCAGCACTCCACTTAGAACTAGCACAGATACGCAGTATTTT. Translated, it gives CASTPLRTSTDTQYF.

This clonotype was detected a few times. The chain's CDR3 is CAISPGTGLNEKLFF. CDR3 DNA: TGTGCCATCAGCCCCGGGACAGGCCTTAATGAAAAACTGTTTTTT. This chain links TRBV10-3 with TRBJ1-4, with 8 bases that match TRBD1. V was pared by 6 bases and J by 4 bases, with 7 bases of the junction left unmatched. The CDR3 spans 15 residues. Germline assignment: CDR1 ENHRY and CDR2 SYGVKD.

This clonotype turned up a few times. As DNA, the CDR3 is TGTGCCAGCAGCTTACTCGCATGGGCCTCACAAGAGACCCAGTACTTC. It encodes CASSLLAWASQETQYF. The chain uses TRBV7-9 and TRBJ2-5; no definite D call. Trimming stripped 2 bases from V and 2 bases from J, with 15 bases between. CDR1 SEHNR and CDR2 FQNEAQ come from the germline V gene (reference sequence). This CDR3 spans 16 amino acids.

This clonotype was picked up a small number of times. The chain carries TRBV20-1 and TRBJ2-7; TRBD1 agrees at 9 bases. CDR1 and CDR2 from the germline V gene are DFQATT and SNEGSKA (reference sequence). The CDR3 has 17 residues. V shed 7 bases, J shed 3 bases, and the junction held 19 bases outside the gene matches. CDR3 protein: CSVPGQGIFGSYYEQYF. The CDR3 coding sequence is TGCAGTGTTCCGGGACAGGGTATTTTCGGGAGTTACTACGAGCAGTACTTC.

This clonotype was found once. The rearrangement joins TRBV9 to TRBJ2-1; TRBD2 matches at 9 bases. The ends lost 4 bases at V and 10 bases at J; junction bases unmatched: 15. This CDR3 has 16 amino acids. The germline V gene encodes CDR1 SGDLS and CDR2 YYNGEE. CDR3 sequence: CASSPTSGTSFGEQFF. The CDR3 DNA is TGTGCCAGCAGCCCAACATCCGGGACTAGCTTCGGGGAGCAGTTCTTC. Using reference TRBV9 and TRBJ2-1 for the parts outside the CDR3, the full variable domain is DSGVTQTPKHLITATGQRVTLRCSPRSGDLSVYWYQQSLDQGLQFLIQYYNGEERAKGNILERFSAQQFPDLHSELNLSSLELGDSALYFCASSPTSGTSFGEQFFGPGTRLTVL.

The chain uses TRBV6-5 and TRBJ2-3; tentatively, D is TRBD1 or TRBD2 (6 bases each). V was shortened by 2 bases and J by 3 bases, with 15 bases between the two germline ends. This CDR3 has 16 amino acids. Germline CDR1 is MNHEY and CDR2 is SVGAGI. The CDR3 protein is CASSYGLGAGTDTQYF. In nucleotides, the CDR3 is TGTGCCAGCAGTTACGGGTTGGGGGCGGGGACAGATACGCAGTATTTT.

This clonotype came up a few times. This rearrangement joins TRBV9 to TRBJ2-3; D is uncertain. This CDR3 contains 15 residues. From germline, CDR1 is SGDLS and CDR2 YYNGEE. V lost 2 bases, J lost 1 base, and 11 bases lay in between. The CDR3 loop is CASSVVGFRTDTQYF. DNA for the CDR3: TGTGCCAGCAGCGTTGTTGGATTTCGCACAGATACGCAGTATTTT.

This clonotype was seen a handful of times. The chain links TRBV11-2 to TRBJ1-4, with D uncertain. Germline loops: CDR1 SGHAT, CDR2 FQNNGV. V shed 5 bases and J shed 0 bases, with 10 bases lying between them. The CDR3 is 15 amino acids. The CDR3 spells CASSPYSTTNEKLFF. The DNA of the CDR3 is TGTGCCAGCAGCCCCTACAGCACAACTAATGAAAAACTGTTTTTT.

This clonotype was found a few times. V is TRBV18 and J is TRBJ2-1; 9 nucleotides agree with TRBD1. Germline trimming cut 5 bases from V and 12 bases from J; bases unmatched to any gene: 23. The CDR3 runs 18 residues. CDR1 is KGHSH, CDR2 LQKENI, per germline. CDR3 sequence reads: CASSSPGTGRGTTSRQFF. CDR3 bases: TGTGCCAGCTCAAGTCCCGGGACAGGGCGGGGGACTACCTCAAGGCAGTTCTTC.

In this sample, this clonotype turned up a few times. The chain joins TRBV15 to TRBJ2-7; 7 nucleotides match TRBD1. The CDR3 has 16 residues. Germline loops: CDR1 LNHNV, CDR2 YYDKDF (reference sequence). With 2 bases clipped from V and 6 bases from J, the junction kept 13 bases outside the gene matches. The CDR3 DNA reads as TGTGCCACCAGCAGATTTTTGGGAACAGGGGCAGTCGAGCAGTACTTC. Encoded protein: CATSRFLGTGAVEQYF. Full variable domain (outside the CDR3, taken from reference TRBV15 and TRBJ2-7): DAMVIQNPRYQVTQFGKPVTLSCSQTLNHNVMYWYQQKSSQAPKLLFHYYDKDFNNEADTPDNFQSRRPNTSFCFLDIRSPGLGDTAMYLCATSRFLGTGAVEQYFGPGTRLTVT.

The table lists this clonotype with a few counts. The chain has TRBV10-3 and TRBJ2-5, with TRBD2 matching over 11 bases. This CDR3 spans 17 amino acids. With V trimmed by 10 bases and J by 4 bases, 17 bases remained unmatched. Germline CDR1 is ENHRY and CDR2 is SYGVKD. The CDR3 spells CATQLGLVAGGGETQYF. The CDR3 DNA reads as TGTGCCACCCAACTAGGCCTTGTAGCGGGAGGGGGAGAGACCCAGTACTTC.

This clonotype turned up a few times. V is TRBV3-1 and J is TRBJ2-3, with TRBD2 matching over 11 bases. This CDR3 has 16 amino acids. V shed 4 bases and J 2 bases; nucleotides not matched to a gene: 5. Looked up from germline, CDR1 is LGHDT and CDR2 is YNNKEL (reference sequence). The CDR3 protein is CASSRRLAGITDTQYF. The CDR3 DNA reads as TGTGCCAGCAGCCGTCGACTAGCGGGGATCACAGATACGCAGTATTTT.

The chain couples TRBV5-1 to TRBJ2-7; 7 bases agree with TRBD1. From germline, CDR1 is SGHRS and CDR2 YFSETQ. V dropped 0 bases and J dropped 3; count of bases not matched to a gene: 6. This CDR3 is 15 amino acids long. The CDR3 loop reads CASSLEKGQSYEQYF. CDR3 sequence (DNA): TGCGCCAGCAGCTTGGAAAAGGGACAGAGCTACGAGCAGTACTTC.

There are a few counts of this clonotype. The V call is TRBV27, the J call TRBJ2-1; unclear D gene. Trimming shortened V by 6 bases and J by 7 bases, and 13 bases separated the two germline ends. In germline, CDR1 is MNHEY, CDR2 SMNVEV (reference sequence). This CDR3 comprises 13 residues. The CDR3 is CASRRSGGNEQFF. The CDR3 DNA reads TGTGCCAGCAGAAGATCAGGTGGGAATGAGCAGTTCTTC.

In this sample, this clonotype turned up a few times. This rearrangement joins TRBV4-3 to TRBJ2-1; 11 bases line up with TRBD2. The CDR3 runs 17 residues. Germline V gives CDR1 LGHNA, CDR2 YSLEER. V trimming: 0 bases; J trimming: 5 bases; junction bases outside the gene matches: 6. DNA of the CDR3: TGCGCCAGCAGCCAAGAGCCGGGACTAGCGGTAAACAATGAGCAGTTCTTC. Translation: CASSQEPGLAVNNEQFF.

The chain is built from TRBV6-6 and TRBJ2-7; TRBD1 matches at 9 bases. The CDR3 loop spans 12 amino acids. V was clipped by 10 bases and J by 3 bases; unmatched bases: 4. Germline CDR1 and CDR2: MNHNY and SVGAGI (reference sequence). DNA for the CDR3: TGTGCCACCCAGGGACAGGGCTACGAGCAGTACTTC. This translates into CATQGQGYEQYF.

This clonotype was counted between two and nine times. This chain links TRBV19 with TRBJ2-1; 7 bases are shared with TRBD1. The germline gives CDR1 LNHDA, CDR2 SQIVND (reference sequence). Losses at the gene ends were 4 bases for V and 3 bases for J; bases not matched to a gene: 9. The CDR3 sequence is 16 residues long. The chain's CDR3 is CASSTGQSYLYNEQFF. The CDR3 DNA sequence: TGTGCCAGTAGTACGGGACAGTCGTACCTCTACAATGAGCAGTTCTTC. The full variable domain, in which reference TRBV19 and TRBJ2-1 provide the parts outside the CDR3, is DGGITQSPKYLFRKEGQNVTLSCEQNLNHDAMYWYRQDPGQGLRLIYYSQIVNDFQKGDIAEGYSVSREKKESFPLTVTSAQKNPTAFYLCASSTGQSYLYNEQFFGPGTRLTVL.

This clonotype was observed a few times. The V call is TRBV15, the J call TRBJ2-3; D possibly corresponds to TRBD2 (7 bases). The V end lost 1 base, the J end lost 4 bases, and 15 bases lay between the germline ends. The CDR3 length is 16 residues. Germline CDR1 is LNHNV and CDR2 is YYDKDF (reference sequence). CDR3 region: CATSRVAGAGADTQYF. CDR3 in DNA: TGTGCCACCAGCAGAGTTGCGGGGGCGGGGGCAGATACGCAGTATTTT.

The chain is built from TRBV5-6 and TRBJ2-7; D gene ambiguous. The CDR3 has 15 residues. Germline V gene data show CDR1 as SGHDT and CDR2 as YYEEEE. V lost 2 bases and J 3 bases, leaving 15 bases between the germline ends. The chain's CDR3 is CASSFRVLKVYEQYF. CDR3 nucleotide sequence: TGTGCCAGCAGCTTCCGGGTTTTGAAGGTCTACGAGCAGTACTTC.

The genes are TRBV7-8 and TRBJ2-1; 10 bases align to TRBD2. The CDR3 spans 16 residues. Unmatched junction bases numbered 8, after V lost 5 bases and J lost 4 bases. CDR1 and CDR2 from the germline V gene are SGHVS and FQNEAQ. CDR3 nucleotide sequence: TGTGCCAGCAGCCCCCTCGGGACTAGCGTATACAATGAGCAGTTCTTC. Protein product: CASSPLGTSVYNEQFF.

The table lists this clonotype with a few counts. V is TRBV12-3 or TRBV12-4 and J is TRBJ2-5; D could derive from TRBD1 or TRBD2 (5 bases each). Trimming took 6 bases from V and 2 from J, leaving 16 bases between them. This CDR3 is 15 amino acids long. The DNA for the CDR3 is TGTGCCAGCAGGTACGCCGGGACGGTACAAGAGACCCAGTACTTC. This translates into CASRYAGTVQETQYF.

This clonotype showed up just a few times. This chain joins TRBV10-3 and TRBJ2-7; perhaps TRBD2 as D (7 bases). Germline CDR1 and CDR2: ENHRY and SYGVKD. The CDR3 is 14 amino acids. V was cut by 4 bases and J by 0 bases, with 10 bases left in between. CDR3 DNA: TGTGCCATCAGTGGGGGGGGGGCCTCCTACGAGCAGTACTTC. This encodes CAISGGGASYEQYF.

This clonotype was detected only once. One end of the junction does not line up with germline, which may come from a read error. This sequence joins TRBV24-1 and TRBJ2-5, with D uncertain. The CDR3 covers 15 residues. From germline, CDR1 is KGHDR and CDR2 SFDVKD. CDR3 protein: CAASDPRTEGETQYF. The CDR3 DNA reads TGTGCCGCCAGTGACCCACGGACCGAAGGGGAGACCCAGTACTTC.

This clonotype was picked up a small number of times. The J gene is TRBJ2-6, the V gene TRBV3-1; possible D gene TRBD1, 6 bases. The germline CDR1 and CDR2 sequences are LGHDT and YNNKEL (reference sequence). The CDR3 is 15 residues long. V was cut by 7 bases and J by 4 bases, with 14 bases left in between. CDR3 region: CASTSRTAGANVLTF. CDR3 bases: TGTGCCAGCACCTCGCGGACAGCCGGGGCCAACGTCCTGACTTTC. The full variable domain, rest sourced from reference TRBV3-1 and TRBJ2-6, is DTAVSQTPKYLVTQMGNDKSIKCEQNLGHDTMYWYKQDSKKFLKIMFSYNNKELIINETVPNRFSPKSPDKAHLNLHINSLELGDSAVYFCASTSRTAGANVLTFGAGSRLTVL.

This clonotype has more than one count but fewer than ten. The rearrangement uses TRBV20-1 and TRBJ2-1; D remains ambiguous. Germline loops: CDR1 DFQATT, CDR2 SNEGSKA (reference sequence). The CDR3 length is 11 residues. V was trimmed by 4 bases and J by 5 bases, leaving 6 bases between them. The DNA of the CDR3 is TGCAGTGCTACCCAGGACAATGAGCAGTTCTTC. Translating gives CSATQDNEQFF.

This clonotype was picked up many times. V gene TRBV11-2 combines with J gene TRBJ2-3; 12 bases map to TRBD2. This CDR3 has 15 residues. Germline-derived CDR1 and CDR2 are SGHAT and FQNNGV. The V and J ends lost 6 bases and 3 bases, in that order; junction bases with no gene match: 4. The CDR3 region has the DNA TGTGCCAGCAGTCAGGGACTAGCGGGTACAGATACGCAGTATTTT. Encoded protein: CASSQGLAGTDTQYF. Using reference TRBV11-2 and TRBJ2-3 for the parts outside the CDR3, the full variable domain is EAGVAQSPRYKIIEKRQSVAFWCNPISGHATLYWYQQILGQGPKLLIQFQNNGVVDDSQLPKDRFSAERLKGVDSTLKIQPAKLEDSAVYLCASSQGLAGTDTQYFGPGTRLTVL.